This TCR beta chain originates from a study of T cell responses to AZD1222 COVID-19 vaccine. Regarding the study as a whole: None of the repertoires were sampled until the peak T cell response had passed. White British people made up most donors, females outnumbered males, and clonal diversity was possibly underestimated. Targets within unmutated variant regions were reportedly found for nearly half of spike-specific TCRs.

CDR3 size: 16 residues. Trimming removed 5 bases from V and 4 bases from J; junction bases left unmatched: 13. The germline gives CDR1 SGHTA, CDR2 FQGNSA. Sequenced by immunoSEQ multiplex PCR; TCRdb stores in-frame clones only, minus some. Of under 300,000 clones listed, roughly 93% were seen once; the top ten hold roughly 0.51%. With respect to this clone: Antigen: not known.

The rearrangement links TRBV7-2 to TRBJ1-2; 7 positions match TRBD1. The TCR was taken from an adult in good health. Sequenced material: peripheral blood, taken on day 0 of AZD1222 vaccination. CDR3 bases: TGTGCCAGCAGCAAGATCGGGACAGCGGACCTCTATGGCTACACCTTC. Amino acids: CASSKIGTADLYGYTF.